This T cell receptor beta chain emerged from a study of blood T cells in healthy people across ages (dated by TCRdb to the mid-2010s). For the wider study: Template switching captured roughly one uniquely barcoded TCR beta cDNA molecule per two T cells in model experiments. The study measured age-related changes in TCR beta repertoire diversity using deep sequencing normalized with unique cDNA molecular identifiers. Four age groups were formed from the donors: young (average around 15 years), middle-aged (just under 40), aged (about 68) and long-lived (roughly 88). To avoid experimental bias, donors of different ages were spread randomly across the sequencing lanes. The study analyzed two additional independent replicas of 1 million unique cDNA reads from the same blood draw for two donors, one aged 18 to 30 and one aged 80 or older.

Results the study describes overall, beyond this receptor: The CMV infection status of donors was not known, potentially confounding age-related changes in expanded clonotypes. Estimates of total diversity based on one million sequenced T cells were considered lower bounds and underestimates. Because profiling used bulk unsorted PBMCs, naive and antigen-experienced compartments could not be compared conclusively. As age increased, observed TCR beta diversity per million T cells dropped in a roughly linear way, and a significant reduction was already evident by age roughly 40. Compared with the aged group, the long-lived group had more naive CD4+ T cells, fewer expanded clones and increased TCR diversity, a pattern suggesting age selection. A strong correlation was found between observed TCR beta diversity and the percentage of naive T cells measured by flow cytometry.

As for this clonotype: The specificity of this receptor is unknown. Within one base of it there is no much larger clone, and no base qualities were kept.

The protocol used for the library was 5' RACE. The listed sequencing device is Illumina HiSeq 2500. The second PCR ran for roughly 7 to 11 cycles and used a J-beta primer mix along with a sample-barcoded 5' primer. A unique molecular identifier was introduced onto each TCR beta cDNA molecule by a template-switch 5' adaptor carrying 12 random nucleotides. At least 3 million CDR3-containing paired-end reads were obtained from each sample. All of the RNA was converted into first-strand cDNA using the Mint cDNA synthesis kit, with a TRBC-specific oligonucleotide serving as the primer. After uracil-DNA glycosylase treatment, a first 18-cycle PCR used universal primers M1SS and BC2_uni_R on all cDNA. The source study handled its data this way. For normalization, 1 million high-quality reads, each with a distinct molecular identifier, were randomly selected from each sample. Instead of being binned into consensus sequences, reads that shared molecular identifiers were thrown out. MiTCR, set to a Q25 quality threshold and the strictest error-elimination algorithm, was used for CDR3 identification, clonotype clustering and error correction. Lower-bound total TCR beta diversity was estimated with a nonparametric unseen species model using Euler transformation. Through fastp at Q25 and MiXCR, TCRdb rebuilt clones from the public reads, retaining in-frame beta chains. CDR3 protein duplicates are merged, each entry listing the most common genes and DNA. The V and J calls here are based on TCRdb, not the publication. The sample table contains about 1.4 million distinct CDR3 sequences; only one count was recorded for roughly 59% of them. Under 8.5% of the sample is taken by the ten largest.

The germline V gene (reference sequence) specifies SEHNR as CDR1 and FQNEAQ as CDR2. Cut back by 7 bases and 6 bases, the V and J ends lie 3 bases apart. CDR3 length: 10 amino acids, cysteine to phenylalanine. Only the CDR3 DNA is retained, 30 bases long and in frame from the first base. Donors were 35 to 40 systemically healthy Caucasian individuals from Russia aged roughly 6 to 100 years. Ten milliliters of peripheral blood were drawn from each donor into EDTA-treated Vacutainer tubes. Ficoll-Paque density-gradient centrifugation was used to isolate PBMCs, with at least 6 million obtained per sample. Total RNA was extracted from PBMCs with Trizol reagent, with at least 6 micrograms obtained per sample. The percentages of naive CD45RAhigh/CD27high T cells were determined by flow cytometry on a PBMC aliquot from every donor.

The TCR comes from a man in his late teens or twenties in good health. The sample consisted of blood. The chain uses TRBV7-9 and TRBJ2-2; confidence is insufficient to name the D gene. The CDR3 protein is CASMSGELFF. The DNA sequence is as follows: TGTGCCAGCATGTCCGGGGAGCTGTTTTTT.